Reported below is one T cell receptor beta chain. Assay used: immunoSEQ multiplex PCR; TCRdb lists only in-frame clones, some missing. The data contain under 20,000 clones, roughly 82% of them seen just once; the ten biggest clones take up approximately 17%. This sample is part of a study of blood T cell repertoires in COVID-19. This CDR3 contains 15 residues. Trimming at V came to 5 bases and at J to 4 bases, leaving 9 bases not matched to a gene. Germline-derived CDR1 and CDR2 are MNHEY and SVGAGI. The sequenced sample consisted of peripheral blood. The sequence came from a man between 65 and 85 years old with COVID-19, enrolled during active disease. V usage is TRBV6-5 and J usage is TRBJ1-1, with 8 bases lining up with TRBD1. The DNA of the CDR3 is TGTGCCAGCAGTCGCCCGACAGGGGTGGCCACTGAAGCTTTCTTT. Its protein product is CASSRPTGVATEAFF.